The 29 T cell receptor beta chains below were found in one sample sequenced in a study of Graves' ophthalmopathy and Graves' hyperthyroidism. Amplified material comprised TCR beta CDR3 regions derived from RNA transcripts. HTBI primers were used in a first-round RT-PCR, which preceded a second-round multiplex PCR. From the multiplex PCR reads, TCRdb called clonotypes with MiXCR, one entry per CDR3 protein. Of over 650,000 distinct CDR3 sequences listed, just over 40% are singletons. Sequences were obtained from peripheral blood. These receptor sequences come from an adult man with Graves' ophthalmopathy.

The J gene is TRBJ1-2, the V gene TRBV19, with D uncertain. Germline V CDR1 and CDR2: LNHDA, SQIVND (reference sequence). With 9 bases removed from V and 1 base from J, the gap between germline ends came to 9 bases. The CDR3 runs 12 residues. CDR3 coding DNA: TGTGCCAGCAAGGGTCTTAACTATGGCTACACCTTC. It translates to CASKGLNYGYTF.

On this clonotype itself: The germline gene is not matched at one end of the junction; a read error may be the cause. This chain links TRBV9 with TRBJ1-1; weak D call: TRBD1 (5 bases). The CDR3 loop spans 13 amino acids. Germline loops: CDR1 SGDLS, CDR2 YYNGEE. The CDR3 DNA is TGTGCCGGCAGCCGGGGACTGAACACTGAAGCTTTCTTT. Protein product: CAGSRGLNTEAFF.

This clonotype was detected only a few times. V and J are TRBV19 and TRBJ2-2, with 8 positions matching TRBD2. Germline-derived CDR1 and CDR2 are LNHDA and SQIVND (reference sequence). After removal of 4 bases from V and 5 bases from J, the junction contained 6 bases not matched to a gene. The CDR3 consists of 15 residues. CDR3 in amino acids: CASSRRTSMTGELFF. Here the CDR3 DNA reads TGTGCCAGTAGTAGAAGGACTAGCATGACCGGGGAGCTGTTTTTT. The variable domain in full, with the rest retrieved from reference TRBV19 and TRBJ2-2, is DGGITQSPKYLFRKEGQNVTLSCEQNLNHDAMYWYRQDPGQGLRLIYYSQIVNDFQKGDIAEGYSVSREKKESFPLTVTSAQKNPTAFYLCASSRRTSMTGELFFGEGSRLTVL.

A few counts support this clonotype. V gene TRBV2 combines with J gene TRBJ2-7; D not resolved. V was cut by 1 base and J by 6 bases, with 13 bases left in between. This CDR3 region has 14 residues. CDR1 and CDR2 (germline): SNHLY, FYNNEI. CDR3 amino acids: CASSEGWEIAEQYF. The CDR3 DNA sequence: TGTGCCAGCAGTGAAGGTTGGGAAATAGCCGAGCAGTACTTC.

Many counts were recorded for this clonotype. The chain employs TRBV4-3 and TRBJ1-1; D is uncertain. Trimming removed 2 bases from V and 1 base from J, with 5 bases in between. This CDR3 spans 13 amino acids. In germline, CDR1 is LGHNA, CDR2 YSLEER. The CDR3 coding sequence is TGCGCCAGCAGCCAAACAGAGAACACTGAAGCTTTCTTT. Amino acids: CASSQTENTEAFF.

This clonotype showed up many times. The V and J genes are TRBV7-6 and TRBJ2-7; TRBD1 agrees at 8 bases. The germline V gene encodes CDR1 SGHVS and CDR2 FNYEAQ. Trimming cost V 1 base and J 1 base; bases outside gene matches: 6. This CDR3 is 16 amino acids long. As DNA, the CDR3 is TGTGCCAGCAGCTTAGTTGCGACAGGGGCGTCCTACGAGCAGTACTTC. It codes for CASSLVATGASYEQYF. Full variable domain (missing parts from reference TRBV7-6 and TRBJ2-7): GAGVSQSPRYKVTKRGQDVALRCDPISGHVSLYWYRQALGQGPEFLTYFNYEAQQDKSGLPNDRFSAERPEGSISTLTIQRTEQRDSAMYRCASSLVATGASYEQYFGPGTRLTVT.

This clonotype has a count of ten or more. The J gene is TRBJ1-5, the V gene TRBV7-8, with D uncertain. CDR1 is SGHVS and CDR2 is FQNEAQ in the germline V gene. The germline V and J ends were trimmed by 4 bases and 0 bases, with 10 bases remaining between them. The CDR3 runs 15 residues. For the CDR3, the DNA is TGTGCCAGCAGCTCCGGACCTTATAGCAATCAGCCCCAGCATTTT. It yields the protein CASSSGPYSNQPQHF.

This clonotype was seen only a few times. The rearrangement links TRBV6-1 to TRBJ2-7; 10 bases align to TRBD2. V shed 7 bases and J 1 base; nucleotides not matched to a gene: 13. This CDR3 is 17 amino acids long. Looked up from germline, CDR1 is MNHNS and CDR2 is SASEGT. CDR3 bases: TGTGCCAGCACCTTTAGGCCGGGACTAGCGTCATCCTACGAGCAGTACTTC. This codes for CASTFRPGLASSYEQYF.

This clonotype was seen at least ten times. This sequence joins TRBV12-3 or TRBV12-4 and TRBJ1-1; D is uncertain. V was clipped by 2 bases and J by 7 bases, with 5 bases between them. The CDR3 covers 11 residues. CDR3 sequence (DNA): TGTGCCAGCAGTTTAACCCTTGAAGCTTTCTTT. It translates to CASSLTLEAFF.

This chain uses TRBV30 with TRBJ2-7; D gene unclear. The germline V gene encodes CDR1 GTSNPN and CDR2 SVGIG (reference sequence). The CDR3 length is 12 residues. Trimming cost V 0 bases and J 8 bases, with 11 bases left between them. The CDR3 DNA sequence: TGTGCCTGGAGTGTTACCCTAAGCCAGCAGTACTTC. Translated, it gives CAWSVTLSQQYF.

This clonotype was seen ten or more times. The junction departs from germline at one end; a sequencing error may be responsible. This chain connects TRBV7-7 to TRBJ2-2; TRBD1 or TRBD2 may be the D gene (5 bases each). The CDR3 is 16 amino acids. The germline V gene has CDR1 SSHAT and CDR2 FNYEAQ (reference sequence). The CDR3 reads CASSLGGRVDTGELFF. CDR3 nucleotides: TGTGCTAGCAGCTTAGGAGGCAGGGTGGACACCGGGGAGCTGTTTTTT.

The V gene is TRBV4-1, the J gene TRBJ2-7, with D possibly being TRBD2 (7 bases). Trimming pared 0 bases from V and 2 bases from J, leaving 17 bases between. Germline assignment: CDR1 MGHRA and CDR2 YSYEKL. The CDR3 sequence is 17 residues long. The CDR3 reads CASSQDHGGGPTYEQYF. The CDR3 DNA follows: TGCGCCAGCAGCCAAGATCATGGGGGGGGCCCCACCTACGAGCAGTACTTC.

Many counts were recorded for this clonotype. The CDR3 loop reads CASSLRGQTQYF. Here the CDR3 DNA reads TGTGCCAGCAGCTTGAGGGGGCAGACCCAGTACTTC. The rearrangement links TRBV11-3 to TRBJ2-5; TRBD1 matches 7 bases. Germline CDR1 SGHNT, CDR2 YENEEA. V was pared by 3 bases and J by 6 bases, with 1 base of the junction left unmatched. The CDR3 totals 12 residues.

This clonotype showed up many times. This rearrangement joins TRBV6-2 or TRBV6-3 to TRBJ2-7; D gene unclear. Trimming cost V 7 bases and J 6 bases, with 13 bases left between them. The CDR3 contains 12 residues. The V gene's germline CDR1 is MNHEY and CDR2 SVGEGT. CDR3 bases: TGTGCCAGCAACGACGACCCGGCCGAGCAGTACTTC. This codes for CASNDDPAEQYF.

This clonotype was recorded many times. V is TRBV29-1 and J is TRBJ2-7; D is perhaps TRBD1 or TRBD2 (5 bases each). Germline CDR1 and CDR2: SQVTM and ANQGSEA. V was cut by 7 bases and J by 2 bases, with 18 bases left in between. This CDR3 region has 14 residues. The CDR3 spells CSATIRDGPYEQYF. The CDR3 DNA sequence: TGCAGCGCAACGATCCGGGACGGCCCCTACGAGCAGTACTTC.

The gene calls are TRBV12-3 or TRBV12-4 and TRBJ1-5; no reliable D call. The CDR3 consists of 12 residues. With 6 bases removed from V and 5 bases from J, the gap between germline ends came to 8 bases. The CDR3 region has the DNA TGTGCCAGCAGACTGTATGATCAGCCCCAGCATTTT. The encoded protein is CASRLYDQPQHF.

This clonotype was counted a single time. The rearrangement uses TRBV29-1 and TRBJ1-3, with D tentatively TRBD1 (5 bases). Between the trimmed V and J ends, which lost 6 bases and 5 bases, there was a span of 17 bases. Germline CDR1 is SQVTM and CDR2 is ANQGSEA. The CDR3 runs to 14 residues. The CDR3 bases are TGCAGCGTACAAGCGACAGCGGGCCGAAACACCATATATTTT. Amino acid sequence: CSVQATAGRNTIYF.

This clonotype occurred many times. This chain uses TRBV5-1 with TRBJ1-2; 9 nucleotides match TRBD1. Germline V CDR1 and CDR2: SGHRS, YFSETQ. The CDR3 is 16 residues long. V lost 2 bases and J lost 4; bases outside the gene matches: 9. This CDR3 is CASSFDTGGGGYGYTF. CDR3 nucleotide sequence: TGCGCCAGCAGCTTCGACACAGGGGGCGGAGGCTATGGCTACACCTTC.

This clonotype was seen many times. The rearrangement uses TRBV11-2 and TRBJ2-5; D remains unclear. Trimming removed 8 bases at V and 5 bases at J, with 9 bases between. CDR1 is SGHAT, CDR2 FQNNGV, per germline. This CDR3 is built from 11 residues. In DNA form, the CDR3 reads TGTGCCAGCCTCATAGAGGAGACCCAGTACTTC. It is translated as CASLIEETQYF.

In this sample, this clonotype turned up once. A read error is possible here, since a much larger clone lies one base away. The CDR3 does not close with the conserved phenylalanine or tryptophan, likely indicating a read error. The DNA of the CDR3 is TGTGCCAGCACCAGAGGGCGGGATGTGGGCTACACCTCC. Translation gives CASTRGRDVGYTS. The chain has TRBV6-5 and TRBJ1-2; D unresolved. V was clipped by 7 bases and J by 8 bases, with 17 bases between them. The CDR3 covers 13 residues. Germline V gene data show CDR1 as MNHEY and CDR2 as SVGAGI.

The chain has TRBV29-1 and TRBJ1-1, with 7 bases that match TRBD1. Unmatched junction bases numbered 10, after V lost 7 bases and J lost 5 bases. In germline, CDR1 is SQVTM, CDR2 ANQGSEA. The length of the CDR3 is 13 residues. The CDR3 is CSGRDRLGTEAFF. The CDR3, as DNA: TGCAGCGGCCGGGACAGACTGGGAACTGAAGCTTTCTTT.

This clonotype was seen at least ten times. The CDR3 sequence is CASSLGDNEKLFF. The CDR3 nucleotides are TGTGCCAGCAGTTTGGGCGATAATGAAAAACTGTTTTTT. The rearrangement uses TRBV27 and TRBJ1-4; D remains unclear. The CDR3 spans 13 residues. Germline V gene data show CDR1 as MNHEY and CDR2 as SMNVEV (reference sequence). Deletions cut 3 bases from V and 4 bases from J, with 6 bases between.

This clonotype was seen ten or more times. V gene TRBV29-1 combines with J gene TRBJ1-5; 9 bases line up with TRBD1. The germline gives CDR1 SQVTM, CDR2 ANQGSEA. The CDR3 runs to 15 residues. V was pared by 3 bases and J by 6 bases, with 9 bases of the junction left unmatched. CDR3 in amino acids: CSVDYRGRGPQPQHF. The CDR3 nucleotides are TGCAGCGTTGACTACAGGGGGCGAGGACCTCAGCCCCAGCATTTT.

This clonotype was recorded a few times. In DNA form, the CDR3 reads TGTGCCAGCAGCCAAGATCCCTACGTGAGATCCCAGTACTTC. Protein sequence: CASSQDPYVRSQYF. This chain links TRBV3-1 with TRBJ2-5; D remains unclear. The germline CDR1 and CDR2 sequences are LGHDT and YNNKEL (reference sequence). Trimming removed 0 bases at V and 9 bases at J, with 14 bases between. The CDR3 length is 14 residues.

Many counts were recorded for this clonotype. The chain is built from TRBV19 and TRBJ2-7; 7 positions match TRBD2. Germline CDR1 and CDR2: LNHDA and SQIVND (reference sequence). V was pared by 2 bases and J by 0 bases, with 4 bases of the junction left unmatched. CDR3 length: 15 amino acids. The CDR3 bases are TGTGCCAGTAGTATAACTAGCGCGAGCTCCTACGAGCAGTACTTC. This gives the protein CASSITSASSYEQYF.

This clonotype occurred many times. The chain employs TRBV11-1 and TRBJ2-5, with 12 bases aligning to TRBD1. Germline trimming cut 5 bases from V and 8 bases from J; bases unmatched to any gene: 6. Germline assignment: CDR1 SGHAT and CDR2 FQDESV (reference sequence). CDR3 length: 14 amino acids. CDR3 protein: CASSQGQGARTQYF. The DNA for the CDR3 is TGTGCCAGCAGCCAGGGACAGGGGGCGCGTACCCAGTACTTC.

This clonotype came up a few times. The chain couples TRBV19 to TRBJ2-2; possibly TRBD1 for D (5 bases). This CDR3 comprises 16 residues. The V and J ends lost 3 bases and 6 bases respectively, with 17 bases between them. In germline, CDR1 is LNHDA, CDR2 SQIVND (reference sequence). CDR3 DNA: TGTGCCAGTAGTATTCGAAGGGGTCCGTATCCCGGGGAGCTGTTTTTT. The encoded protein is CASSIRRGPYPGELFF. Together with reference TRBV19 and TRBJ2-2, the CDR3 gives the full variable domain: DGGITQSPKYLFRKEGQNVTLSCEQNLNHDAMYWYRQDPGQGLRLIYYSQIVNDFQKGDIAEGYSVSREKKESFPLTVTSAQKNPTAFYLCASSIRRGPYPGELFFGEGSRLTVL.

This chain links TRBV7-2 with TRBJ2-5; 8 bases map to TRBD2. The CDR3 is made up of 13 amino acids. V dropped 5 bases and J dropped 5; count of bases not matched to a gene: 4. Germline loops: CDR1 SGHTA, CDR2 FQGNSA. CDR3 region: CASSPGGKETQYF. The CDR3 nucleotides read TGTGCCAGCAGCCCGGGAGGGAAGGAGACCCAGTACTTC.

This clonotype has at least ten counts. V gene TRBV7-9 combines with J gene TRBJ1-4; 10 nucleotides align to TRBD1. V dropped 6 bases and J dropped 2; count of bases not matched to a gene: 6. The CDR3 loop spans 16 amino acids. Germline CDR1 reads SEHNR; CDR2 reads FQNEAQ (reference sequence). CDR3 DNA sequence: TGTGCCAGCAGTCTGCTGACAGGGGGCACTAATGAAAAACTGTTTTTT. Translating gives CASSLLTGGTNEKLFF.